This T cell receptor beta chain comes out of a study of neoadjuvant nivolumab and ipilimumab in lung cancer. Sequencing used immunoSEQ multiplex PCR; TCRdb keeps in-frame clones, though not all of them. The table has 26,000 or so clones, about 83% seen once. Germline loops: CDR1 KGHSH, CDR2 LQKENI. There are 16 residues in the CDR3. J gave up 3 bases and V 4 bases, and 5 bases lay outside the gene matches. Details on this clone: Its target is unknown.

Whole-study results and caveats: TCR richness and clonality were higher in tumors than adjacent uninvolved lung.

The chain employs TRBV18 and TRBJ2-1; TRBD2 aligns across 11 bases. Sequencing used tumor tissue, obtained after neoadjuvant nivolumab, alone or with ipilimumab, at or shortly before surgery. The source of this sequence is an adult with non-small cell lung cancer. The CDR3 DNA sequence: TGTGCCAGCTCACAATTCGGGACTAGCGGCTACAATGAGCAGTTCTTC. It yields the protein CASSQFGTSGYNEQFF.